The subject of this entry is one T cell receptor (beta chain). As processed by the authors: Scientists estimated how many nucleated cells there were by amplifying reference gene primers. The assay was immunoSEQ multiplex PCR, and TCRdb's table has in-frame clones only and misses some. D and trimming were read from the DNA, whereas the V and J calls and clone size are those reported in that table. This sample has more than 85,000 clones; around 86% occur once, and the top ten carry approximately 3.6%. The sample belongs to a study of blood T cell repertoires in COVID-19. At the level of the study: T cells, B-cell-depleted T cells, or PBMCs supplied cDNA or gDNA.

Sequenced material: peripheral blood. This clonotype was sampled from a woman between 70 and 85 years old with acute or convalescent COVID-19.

CDR3 protein: CASSQGASNQPQHF. Written as DNA, the CDR3 is TGTGCCAGCTCCCAGGGGGCGAGCAATCAGCCCCAGCATTTT. The rearrangement links TRBV6-6 to TRBJ1-5; 8 nucleotides align to TRBD1. The CDR3 consists of 14 residues. The trim removed 8 bases at V and 1 base at J, leaving 4 bases unmatched. CDR1 MNHNY and CDR2 SVGAGI come from the germline V gene (reference sequence).